A selection of T cell receptor beta chains follows, all from one sample in a study of cytomegalovirus exposure and HLA in healthy donors. Sequencing was performed with immunoSEQ multiplex PCR; in TCRdb, only in-frame clones are kept and a portion is missing. The sample lists roughly 150,000 clones; about 85% were seen once. The sequencing sample was made of PBMCs. All receptors come from a woman aged 18-29 years in good health and CMV-seronegative. CDR3s include the opening cysteine and the closing phenylalanine or tryptophan. The D gene is left open where the match is weak. The size entry is marked missing in some rows and otherwise reads once, few, many or a size class.

>TRBJ2-3|TRBD1|-|TRBV5-1
TGCGCCAGCAGCCCTATACCGGGACAGATAAACACAGATACGCAGTATTTT
CASSPIPGQINTDTQYF
>TRBJ2-7|-|once|TRBV6-1
TGTGCCAGCAGTGAACAGTCCGGGGGATCGGGCGAGCAGTACTTC
CASSEQSGGSGEQYF
>TRBJ2-7|TRBD2|-|TRBV11-2
TGTGCCAGCAGCTCGGGACTAGCTCCCACCTACGAGCAGTACTTC
CASSSGLAPTYEQYF
>TRBJ2-5|-|-|TRBV27
TGTGCCAGCAGTCGAGGGTCCGTCCCGGATAGGAAGACCCAGTACTTC
CASSRGSVPDRKTQYF
>TRBJ2-7|TRBD1|once|TRBV4-2
TGTGCCAGCAGCCATGGATACCGGGACAGGGACTTTGACGAGCAGTACTTC
CASSHGYRDRDFDEQYF
>TRBJ1-2|TRBD1|-|TRBV28
TGTGCCAGCAGACAGACAGGGGGGAACTATGGCTACACCTTC
CASRQTGGNYGYTF
>TRBJ2-2|TRBD2|-|TRBV4-2
TGTGCCAGCAGCCAAGTGGCTAGCGGGGGGAACACCGGGGAGCTGTTTTTT
CASSQVASGGNTGELFF
>TRBJ1-4|TRBD1|-|TRBV28
TGTGCCAGCAGTTCATCCCGAACAGGGGGCTATGAAAAACTGTTTTTT
CASSSSRTGGYEKLFF
>TRBJ2-7|TRBD2|-|TRBV10-3
TGTGCCATCAGTGAGTCGACTAGCGGGACTTACGAGCAGTACTTC
CAISESTSGTYEQYF
>TRBJ2-7|-|-|TRBV5-6
TGTGCCAGCAGCTTGGGACAGCTGACCTACGAGCAGTACTTC
CASSLGQLTYEQYF
>TRBJ2-3|-|once|TRBV4-2
TGTGCCAGCAGCCAAGATCCTGGCTCATCCGCAGATACGCAGTATTTT
CASSQDPGSSADTQYF